Reported below is one TCR beta chain. Since the CDR3 does not end with the conserved phenylalanine or tryptophan, this likely comes from a read error. The CDR3 is 14 amino acids. The V gene's germline CDR1 is LGHNA and CDR2 YSLEER. RNA was extracted from bulk tissue without any cell sorting. More than 3 cm separated this lung sample from the edge of the tumor. This entry belongs to a study of tumor and adjacent non-tumor tissue in lung cancer. A modified ARM-PCR protocol with three rounds of nested PCR amplified TCRbeta. TCRdb fed the multiplex PCR reads into MiXCR, producing one record per CDR3 protein. The table has approximately 120,000 distinct CDR3 sequences, about 61% seen once; the top ten hold roughly 20%.

This rearrangement joins TRBV4-3 to TRBJ2-7; 7 bases align to TRBD1. The source is a man aged 55 to 70 with non-small cell lung cancer. Sample: distant non-tumor lung tissue. This CDR3 reads CASSQEGAGDEQYL. The CDR3 DNA reads TGCGCCAGCAGTCAAGAGGGGGCTGGGGACGAGCAGTACCTC.